This T cell receptor beta chain was identified in a study of tumor and adjacent non-tumor tissue in lung cancer (dated by TCRdb to 2017 to 2018). With regard to the full study: The cohort included around twelve adenocarcinoma, a couple of squamous cell carcinoma and 1 small cell lung cancer patients. The 15 enrolled patients, of whom some 10 were men and 5 were women, were aged 31 to 76 years and were diagnosed with TNM stage I to III disease. A total of around 130,000,000 productive TCRbeta reads were generated by sequencing, corresponding to an average of about 4 million reads per sample. Using bulk TCRbeta repertoires from under 18 lung cancer patients, the study set lung tumor tissue side by side with matched distant non-tumor lung tissue. TCRbeta CDR3 sequencing was performed on roughly 32 paired specimens, with one tumor sample and one normal lung sample collected per patient.

CDR1 and CDR2 (DFQATT, SNEGSKA) derive from the germline V gene (reference sequence). The CDR3 length equals 12 residues, ends included. Kept here is only the CDR3 DNA, which spans 36 bases and is read in frame from base 1. V and J lose 5 bases and 6 bases, and a span of 14 bases separates them. With respect to this clonotype: The specificity of this receptor is unknown. No conserved phenylalanine or tryptophan is present at the end of the CDR3, so a read error is the likely explanation.

Bulk unsorted tissue served as the source for RNA extraction, and RNA quality was assessed using a NanoDrop ND-1000 and an Agilent 2100. Normal lung samples were distant non-tumor tissue taken more than 3 cm from the tumor edge. The donors were newly diagnosed lung cancer patients admitted for thoracic surgery in China from August to November 2014 who had not received prior chemotherapy. The study excluded patients who had received radiotherapy or chemotherapy before or who had another cancer at the same time. Surgical tissue pieces of roughly 1-2.2 cm3 were preserved in RNAlater solution and stored at -80 °C until use. Library preparation employed multiplex PCR. The reads were generated on an Illumina HiSeq 2500. TCRbeta libraries were constructed through three rounds of nested PCR with primers (Table S4) according to protocols modified from ARM-PCR. Before sequencing, PCR products in the 200-500 bp range were cut out of the gel and cleaned up using the QIAquick gel extraction kit. Under the source paper's analysis protocol: Reads were cleaned with Trimmomatic, merged with FLASH into complete CDR3 sequences, and assigned to V(D)J germline segments with MiTCR. VDJtools was used to compute clonal diversity as the inverse Simpson's index. In-frame sequences without a premature stop codon were defined as productive reads. In-frame beta chains were kept once TCRdb had trimmed the public reads at Q25 with fastp and called clones with MiXCR. CDR3 protein duplicates are merged, each entry listing the most common genes and DNA. The V and J calls reflect TCRdb's pipeline rather than the authors' work. This sample lists under 95,000 distinct CDR3 sequences; approximately 80% were detected once. The top ten hold 50% to 65% of the sample.

Paper-wide results and their limitations: TCR diversity (inverse Simpson) was significantly higher in tumor than in normal lung tissue (roughly 430 vs 170, P = 0.0075, Mann-Whitney U test). The cohort had only 15 patients, and the authors noted that larger samples and more detailed clinical data are needed. The sequencing platform is not named in the methods, and unique molecular identifiers are not mentioned. A significantly larger cumulative share of the repertoire was made up by the top 100 clones in normal lung than in tumor tissue. Peripheral blood was not sequenced, so blood TCRbeta repertoires in these lung cancer patients were not examined. TCR diversity was significantly higher in younger patients, and higher tumor TCR diversity was associated with shorter overall and disease-free survival.

This receptor was taken from a man in his sixties with non-small cell lung cancer. The sequence joins TRBV20-1 to TRBJ2-7; the D match is possibly TRBD1 or TRBD2, with 6 bases aligned in each. Sequenced material: distant non-tumor lung tissue. The DNA is as follows: TGCAGTGCTCGGGGGCCTGTGGTCGAGCAGTACTTG. Its coded protein is CSARGPVVEQYL.